Below, 6 T cell receptor beta chains from the same sample are listed, as sequenced in a study of blood T cell repertoires in COVID-19. Profiled with immunoSEQ multiplex PCR; TCRdb holds only in-frame clones, not every one. The sample includes under 200,000 clones, 75% to 90% of them seen just once. Sample: peripheral blood. The receptors shown here come from a woman older than 75 with active or convalescent COVID-19.

This chain connects TRBV4-1 to TRBJ1-2; D is unresolved. Germline CDR1 MGHRA, CDR2 YSYEKL. Trimming pared 0 bases from V and 5 bases from J, leaving 10 bases between. This CDR3 has 14 amino acids. The CDR3 DNA sequence: TGCGCCAGCAGCCAAGATCCGGAGAGTTATGGCTACACCTTC. Translating it yields CASSQDPESYGYTF.

The rearrangement joins TRBV4-3 to TRBJ1-3; 9 nucleotides align to TRBD1. Germline lookup yields CDR1 LGHNA and CDR2 YSLEER. The CDR3 has 17 residues. Losses at the gene ends were 1 base for V and 2 bases for J; bases not matched to a gene: 6. CDR3 region: CASSQGLGQGPGNTIYF. CDR3 coding DNA: TGCGCCAGCAGCCAAGGGTTAGGACAGGGGCCTGGAAACACCATATATTTT.

The V call is TRBV5-1, the J call TRBJ2-1, with 8 bases fitting TRBD2. The CDR3 sequence is 13 residues long. Germline CDR1 SGHRS, CDR2 YFSETQ. With 4 bases clipped from V and 9 bases from J, the junction kept 6 bases outside the gene matches. CDR3 bases: TGCGCCAGCAGCCCGCGGGGGGAAGGTGAGCAGTTCTTC. Translating it yields CASSPRGEGEQFF.

This sequence joins TRBV6-5 and TRBJ1-1; TRBD1 is a possible D gene (5 bases). The CDR3 has 14 residues. Between the trimmed V and J ends, which lost 6 bases and 1 base, there was a span of 12 bases. CDR1 is MNHEY, CDR2 SVGAGI, per germline. Written as DNA, the CDR3 is TGTGCCAGCAGCAGGGACTTTTCGAACACTGAAGCTTTCTTT. Translation: CASSRDFSNTEAFF.

V is TRBV19 and J is TRBJ1-2; a weak D match, TRBD1 (5 bases). V was clipped by 8 bases and J by 8 bases, with 12 bases between them. This CDR3 region has 11 residues. Germline V gene lookup returns CDR1 LNHDA and CDR2 SQIVND (reference sequence). The CDR3 is CASGRGRGYTF. The CDR3, as DNA: TGTGCCAGTGGACGGGGGAGAGGCTACACCTTC. Full variable domain (rest looked up from reference TRBV19 and TRBJ1-2): DGGITQSPKYLFRKEGQNVTLSCEQNLNHDAMYWYRQDPGQGLRLIYYSQIVNDFQKGDIAEGYSVSREKKESFPLTVTSAQKNPTAFYLCASGRGRGYTFGSGTRLTVV.

The chain has TRBV3-1 (or the pseudogene TRBV3-2) and TRBJ2-1; D gene unclear. Germline values: CDR1 LGHDT, CDR2 YNNKEL (reference sequence). V lost 0 bases and J 9 bases, leaving 6 bases between the germline ends. The CDR3 loop spans 12 amino acids. The CDR3 here is CASSQEPGEQFF. The CDR3 DNA sequence: TGTGCCAGCAGCCAAGAACCGGGTGAGCAGTTCTTC.